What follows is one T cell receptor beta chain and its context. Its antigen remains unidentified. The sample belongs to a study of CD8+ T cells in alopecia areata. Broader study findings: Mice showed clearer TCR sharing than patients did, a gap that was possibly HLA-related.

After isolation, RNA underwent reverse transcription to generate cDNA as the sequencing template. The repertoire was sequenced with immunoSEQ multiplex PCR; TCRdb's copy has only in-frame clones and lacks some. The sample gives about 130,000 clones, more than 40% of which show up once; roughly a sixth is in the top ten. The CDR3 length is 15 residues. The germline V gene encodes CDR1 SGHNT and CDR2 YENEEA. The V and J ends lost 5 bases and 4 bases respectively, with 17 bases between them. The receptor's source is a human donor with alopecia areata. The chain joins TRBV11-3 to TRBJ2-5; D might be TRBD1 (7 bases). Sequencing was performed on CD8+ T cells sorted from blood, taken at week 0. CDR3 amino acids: CASSPRTGGGETQYF. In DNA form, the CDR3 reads TGTGCCAGCAGCCCCCGGACAGGAGGGGGAGAGACCCAGTACTTC.